Below are 19 T cell receptor beta chains sequenced from a single sample in a study of blood T cell repertoires in COVID-19. Produced via immunoSEQ multiplex PCR; TCRdb's table is partial and in-frame only. Of 200,000 to 250,000 clones listed, around 90% are singletons. The sequenced material came from peripheral blood. The source of these receptors is a man between 18 and 35 years old with active or convalescent COVID-19.

CDR3: CAWHITGRDTQYF. CDR3 in DNA: TGTGCCTGGCATATTACAGGGCGGGATACGCAGTATTTT. The V and J genes are TRBV30 and TRBJ2-3, with D perhaps matching TRBD1 (6 bases). The CDR3 is 13 amino acids. Looked up from germline, CDR1 is GTSNPN and CDR2 is SVGIG (reference sequence). The V end was cut by 5 bases, the J end by 6 bases, with 15 bases between.

This clone was recorded once. The genes are TRBV4-1 and TRBJ2-3, with D possibly matching TRBD1 (5 bases). Germline CDR1 reads MGHRA; CDR2 reads YSYEKL. Trimming pared 5 bases from V and 2 bases from J, leaving 14 bases between. The CDR3 has 15 amino acids. DNA of the CDR3: TGCGCCAGCAGCGCCCGGCAAGGGGACACAGATACGCAGTATTTT. It encodes CASSARQGDTDTQYF.

The chain links TRBV27 to TRBJ2-5; 10 bases are a match to TRBD1. The germline V gene has CDR1 MNHEY and CDR2 SMNVEV (reference sequence). The CDR3 has 15 amino acids. J lost 4 bases, V lost 3 bases, and 5 bases had no gene match. The DNA of the CDR3 is TGTGCCAGCAGTTTCGGGACAGGGGTCAGAGAGACCCAGTACTTC. This gives the protein CASSFGTGVRETQYF.

The CDR3 sequence: CASSVDTYGYTF. The CDR3, as DNA: TGTGCCAGCAGCGTGGACACCTATGGCTACACCTTC. The rearrangement joins TRBV5-6 to TRBJ1-2; maybe TRBD1 (5 bases). The germline CDR1 and CDR2 sequences are SGHDT and YYEEEE. V lost 4 bases to trimming and J lost 4 bases, with 8 bases between them. There are 12 residues in the CDR3.

The chain joins TRBV5-1 to TRBJ2-2; TRBD1 matches at 8 bases. V lost 4 bases, J lost 1 base, and 0 bases stayed unmatched. CDR1 is SGHRS, CDR2 YFSETQ, per germline. The length of the CDR3 is 14 residues. The CDR3 nucleotides are TGCGCCAGCAGCGGACAGGGGAACACCGGGGAGCTGTTTTTT. This codes for CASSGQGNTGELFF.

The chain combines TRBV28 with TRBJ2-3; D perhaps matches TRBD2 (5 bases). This CDR3 contains 13 residues. Between the trimmed V and J ends, which lost 8 bases and 5 bases, there was a span of 14 bases. Per germline, CDR1 MDHEN and CDR2 SYDVKM. CDR3 amino acids: CASQLEGGDTQYF. The CDR3 coding sequence is TGTGCCAGCCAACTCGAGGGCGGAGATACGCAGTATTTT.

This clone showed up just a few times. V usage is TRBV7-2 and J usage is TRBJ1-5; D is uncertain. Trimming pared 0 bases from V and 3 bases from J, leaving 9 bases between. CDR1 is SGHTA, CDR2 FQGNSA, per germline. This CDR3 comprises 15 residues. CDR3 nucleotides: TGTGCCAGCAGCTTAGCTTCACAGAACAATCAGCCCCAGCATTTT. Amino acids: CASSLASQNNQPQHF.

This chain joins TRBV28 and TRBJ1-2; 12 bases agree with TRBD1. CDR3 length: 15 amino acids. The trim removed 5 bases at V and 6 bases at J, leaving 7 bases unmatched. Per germline, CDR1 MDHEN and CDR2 SYDVKM. The CDR3 reads CASSVGTGGYHGYTF. The DNA of the CDR3 is TGTGCCAGCAGTGTGGGGACAGGGGGCTACCATGGCTACACCTTC.

The V and J genes are TRBV6-6 and TRBJ2-7; TRBD1 is a possible D gene (5 bases). Germline CDR1 is MNHNY and CDR2 is SVGAGI (reference sequence). V dropped 0 bases and J dropped 3 bases, with 12 bases sitting between them. This CDR3 is 15 amino acids long. The CDR3 DNA reads as TGTGCCAGCAGTTACTCGATTCCCCAGGGCTACGAGCAGTACTTC. Its protein is CASSYSIPQGYEQYF.

CDR3 amino acids: CASSVGQGVMGEQYF. The CDR3 DNA sequence: TGTGCCAGCAGCGTCGGACAGGGTGTAATGGGCGAGCAGTACTTC. The chain links TRBV9 to TRBJ2-7; 8 nucleotides align to TRBD1. The CDR3 is 15 residues long. V was clipped by 2 bases and J by 6 bases; unmatched bases: 10. Germline-derived CDR1 and CDR2 are SGDLS and YYNGEE.

V gene TRBV30 combines with J gene TRBJ2-3; D remains ambiguous. V was clipped by 3 bases and J by 4 bases, with 8 bases between them. The CDR3 is made up of 12 amino acids. Germline values: CDR1 GTSNPN, CDR2 SVGIG (reference sequence). Written as DNA, the CDR3 is TGTGCCTGGAGCGGGTATGCAGATACGCAGTATTTT. Protein product: CAWSGYADTQYF.

The chain joins TRBV3-1 (or the pseudogene TRBV3-2) to TRBJ2-1, with 10 bases aligning to TRBD2. Per germline, CDR1 LGHDT and CDR2 YNNKEL (reference sequence). V was pared by 2 bases and J by 6 bases, with 10 bases of the junction left unmatched. CDR3 length: 17 amino acids. This CDR3 reads CASSQREGLAHFNEQFF. The CDR3 bases are TGTGCCAGCAGCCAAAGGGAGGGACTAGCGCATTTCAATGAGCAGTTCTTC.

The J gene is TRBJ1-1, the V gene TRBV25-1; D is unclear. The CDR3 is 15 residues long. Deletions cut 2 bases from V and 5 bases from J, with 15 bases between. Germline assignment: CDR1 MGHDK and CDR2 SYGVNS. CDR3 amino acids: CASSEGMRGWTEAFF. In nucleotides, the CDR3 is TGTGCCAGCAGTGAAGGTATGCGGGGTTGGACTGAAGCTTTCTTT.

This chain joins TRBV29-1 and TRBJ2-1, with D possibly being TRBD2 (6 bases). Trimming removed 4 bases from V and 6 bases from J, with 16 bases in between. The V gene's germline CDR1 is SQVTM and CDR2 ANQGSEA. The CDR3 has 14 residues. Here the CDR3 reads CSVGMGGDLNEQFF. The DNA of the CDR3 is TGCAGCGTTGGGATGGGAGGCGACCTCAATGAGCAGTTCTTC.

The rearrangement joins TRBV3-1 (or the pseudogene TRBV3-2) to TRBJ1-2, with TRBD1 as a possible D gene (6 bases). Germline assignment: CDR1 LGHDT and CDR2 YNNKEL (reference sequence). Trimming took off 3 bases at V and 4 bases at J, with 9 bases between the two ends. The CDR3 sequence is 13 residues long. The CDR3 nucleotides read TGTGCCAGCAGCCAGTTACAGGGCTATGGCTACACCTTC. This codes for CASSQLQGYGYTF.

As regards this clone: Different DNA sequences within this sample yield the same CDR3. The J gene is TRBJ2-7, the V gene TRBV9; 12 bases match TRBD2. V gave up 0 bases and J gave up 2 bases; unmatched junction bases: 0. The CDR3 covers 15 residues. Germline V CDR1 and CDR2: SGDLS, YYNGEE. DNA of the CDR3: TGTGCCAGCAGCGTAGGGACTAGCGGGGCCTACGAGCAGTACTTC. Protein sequence: CASSVGTSGAYEQYF.

This chain joins TRBV19 and TRBJ2-7; 10 nucleotides agree with TRBD1. Germline V gene sequence: CDR1 LNHDA, CDR2 SQIVND (reference sequence). The CDR3 sequence is 14 residues long. Trimming cost V 0 bases and J 7 bases; bases outside gene matches: 3. The CDR3 here is CASSIDGQGGEQYF. In DNA, the CDR3 is TGTGCCAGTAGTATAGATGGACAGGGGGGAGAGCAGTACTTC.

This clone occurred a few times. V is TRBV19 and J is TRBJ2-5; 8 bases line up with TRBD1. The germline gives CDR1 LNHDA, CDR2 SQIVND (reference sequence). CDR3 size: 13 residues. V lost 10 bases to trimming and J lost 5 bases; unmatched junction nucleotides: 9. CDR3 loop: CATQPGGAETQYF. The DNA for the CDR3 is TGTGCCACTCAGCCAGGGGGCGCGGAGACCCAGTACTTC.

This clone was detected a few times. The chain uses TRBV5-1 and TRBJ2-1; tentatively, D is TRBD2 (5 bases). The CDR3 contains 16 residues. CDR1 is SGHRS and CDR2 is YFSETQ in the germline V gene. V gave up 0 bases and J gave up 1 base, with 11 bases separating them. CDR3 in DNA: TGCGCCAGCAGCTTGGAAGGCGGGTTATCCTACAATGAGCAGTTCTTC. The encoded protein is CASSLEGGLSYNEQFF. The full variable domain, in which reference TRBV5-1 and TRBJ2-1 provide the parts outside the CDR3, is KAGVTQTPRYLIKTRGQQVTLSCSPISGHRSVSWYQQTPGQGLQFLFEYFSETQRNKGNFPGRFSGRQFSNSRSEMNVSTLELGDSALYLCASSLEGGLSYNEQFFGPGTRLTVL.